This record covers a single TCR beta chain. What it binds is unknown. This entry is derived from a study of cytomegalovirus exposure and HLA in healthy donors. Findings and limits, study-wide: Accurate prediction of HLA-A and HLA-B alleles (for most subjects) was reportedly achieved from TCR beta sequences.

PCR amplification relied on 60 Vbeta primers (plus 13 Jbeta primers). Using immunoSEQ multiplex PCR, the repertoire was profiled, and TCRdb retains in-frame clones only, with some absent. This listing includes around 33,000 clones. After removal of 8 bases from V and 0 bases from J, the junction contained 6 bases not matched to a gene. The CDR3 runs to 15 residues. From germline, CDR1 is SSHAT and CDR2 FNYEAQ (reference sequence). The J gene is TRBJ2-2, the V gene TRBV7-7, with 7 bases lining up with TRBD2. Sample: PBMCs. This TCR was sampled from a man in his forties or fifties in good health and CMV-seronegative. Here the CDR3 DNA reads TGTGCCAGCGGCCCGGGACTAACGAACACCGGGGAGCTGTTTTTT. Protein product: CASGPGLTNTGELFF.